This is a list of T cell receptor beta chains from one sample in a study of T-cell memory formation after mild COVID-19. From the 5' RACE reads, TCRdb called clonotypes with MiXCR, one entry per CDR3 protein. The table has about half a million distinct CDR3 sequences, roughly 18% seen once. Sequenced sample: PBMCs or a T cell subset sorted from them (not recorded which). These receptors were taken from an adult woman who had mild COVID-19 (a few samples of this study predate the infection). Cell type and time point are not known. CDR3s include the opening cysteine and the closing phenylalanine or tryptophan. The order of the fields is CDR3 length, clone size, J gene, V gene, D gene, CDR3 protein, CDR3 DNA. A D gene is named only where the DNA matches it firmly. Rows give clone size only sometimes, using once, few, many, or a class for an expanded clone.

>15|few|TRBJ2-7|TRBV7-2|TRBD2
CASSESSGKHYEQYF
TGTGCCAGCAGCGAATCTAGCGGGAAACACTACGAGCAGTACTTC
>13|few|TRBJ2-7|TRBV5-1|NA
CASSLLSSYEQYF
TGCGCCAGCAGCTTGTTGAGCTCCTACGAGCAGTACTTC
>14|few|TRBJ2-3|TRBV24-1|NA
CATSDFGPPDTQYF
TGTGCCACCAGTGATTTCGGTCCCCCAGATACGCAGTATTTT
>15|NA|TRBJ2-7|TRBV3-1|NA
CASSQSWRDVYEQYF
TGTGCCAGCAGCCAATCCTGGCGGGACGTCTACGAGCAGTACTTC
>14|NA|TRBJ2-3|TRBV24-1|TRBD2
CATSGGGGTDTQYF
TGTGCCACCAGTGGGGGGGGAGGCACAGATACGCAGTATTTT
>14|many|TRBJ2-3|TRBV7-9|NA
CASSLAGGKNTQYF
TGTGCCAGCAGCCTGGCCGGGGGAAAGAATACGCAGTATTTT
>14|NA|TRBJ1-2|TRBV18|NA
CASSPSQSLYGYTF
TGTGCCAGCTCACCGTCCCAGTCTTTGTATGGCTACACCTTC
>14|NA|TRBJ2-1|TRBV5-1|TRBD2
CASSLRASGNEQFF
TGCGCCAGCAGCTTGAGGGCTAGCGGCAATGAGCAGTTCTTC
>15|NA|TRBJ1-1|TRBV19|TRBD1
CASSIGQGVNTEAFF
TGTGCCAGTAGTATTGGGCAGGGGGTGAACACTGAAGCTTTCTTT
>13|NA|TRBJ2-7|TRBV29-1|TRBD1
CSAQNGQGYEQYF
TGCAGCGCTCAGAATGGACAGGGCTACGAGCAGTACTTC
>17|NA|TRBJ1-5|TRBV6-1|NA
CASSDLGSYRGNQPQHF
TGTGCCAGCAGTGATTTAGGGTCCTATCGAGGCAATCAGCCCCAGCATTTT
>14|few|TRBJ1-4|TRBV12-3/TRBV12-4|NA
CASSFRRVRGKLFF
TGTGCCAGCAGTTTTCGCAGGGTCCGGGGAAAACTGTTTTTT
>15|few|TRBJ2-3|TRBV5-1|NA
CASSLVDRITDTQYF
TGCGCCAGCAGCTTGGTCGACAGGATCACAGATACGCAGTATTTT
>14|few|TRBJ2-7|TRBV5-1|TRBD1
CASSQIGQGWEQYF
TGCGCCAGCAGCCAGATCGGACAGGGATGGGAGCAGTACTTC
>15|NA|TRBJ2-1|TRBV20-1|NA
CSASSGRSSYNEQFF
TGCAGTGCTAGTAGTGGGAGGAGCTCCTACAATGAGCAGTTCTTC
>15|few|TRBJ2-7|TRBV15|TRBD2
CATSSSGRLLYEQYF
TGTGCCACCAGCAGTAGCGGGAGGCTCCTCTACGAGCAGTACTTC
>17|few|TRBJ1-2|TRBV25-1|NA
CASSETTILEANYGYTF
TGTGCCAGCAGTGAAACCACGATTTTGGAGGCTAACTATGGCTACACCTTC
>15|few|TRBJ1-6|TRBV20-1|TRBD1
CSAHRDRVSNSPLHF
TGCAGTGCCCACCGGGACAGGGTATCTAATTCACCCCTCCACTTT
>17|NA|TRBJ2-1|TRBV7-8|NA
CASSLGRTMSTYNEQFF
TGTGCCAGCAGCTTAGGGAGGACTATGAGCACCTACAATGAGCAGTTCTTC
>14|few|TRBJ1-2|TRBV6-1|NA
CASTPARDSYGYTF
TGTGCCAGCACACCAGCAAGGGATTCCTATGGCTACACCTTC
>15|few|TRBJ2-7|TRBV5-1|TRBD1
CASSLVGTGGKEQYF
TGCGCCAGCAGCTTGGTCGGGACAGGGGGTAAAGAGCAGTACTTC
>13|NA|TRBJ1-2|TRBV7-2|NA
CASSPQQGYGYTF
TGTGCCAGCAGTCCCCAACAGGGCTATGGCTACACCTTC
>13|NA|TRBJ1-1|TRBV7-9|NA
CASSITHGTEAFF
TGTGCCAGCAGCATAACCCACGGCACTGAAGCTTTCTTT
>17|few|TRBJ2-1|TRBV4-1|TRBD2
CASSQVVAGVSYNEQFF
TGCGCCAGCAGCCAAGTCGTTGCGGGGGTTTCCTACAATGAGCAGTTCTTC
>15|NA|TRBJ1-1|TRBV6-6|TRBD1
CASSTGQGRSTEAFF
TGTGCCAGCAGTACCGGACAGGGGAGGAGCACTGAAGCTTTCTTT
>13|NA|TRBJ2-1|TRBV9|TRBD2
CASSGSGYNEQFF
TGTGCCTCGAGCGGGAGCGGATACAATGAGCAGTTCTTC
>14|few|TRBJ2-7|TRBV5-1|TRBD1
CASSWTGETYEQYF
TGCGCCAGCAGCTGGACAGGGGAGACCTACGAGCAGTACTTC
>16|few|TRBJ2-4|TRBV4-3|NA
CASSQESWPGAHIQYF
TGCGCCAGCAGCCAAGAGTCTTGGCCAGGGGCGCATATTCAGTACTTC
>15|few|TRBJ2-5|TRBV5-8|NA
CASSLFSGLQETQYF
TGTGCCAGCAGCTTGTTTAGCGGATTGCAAGAGACCCAGTACTTC
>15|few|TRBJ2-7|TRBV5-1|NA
CASSLAPDPLYEQYF
TGCGCCAGCAGCTTGGCCCCGGACCCTCTCTACGAGCAGTACTTC
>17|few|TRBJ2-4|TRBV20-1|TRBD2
CSAPAQRDKIAKNIQYF
TGCAGTGCTCCCGCCCAGCGGGATAAGATAGCCAAAAACATTCAGTACTTC
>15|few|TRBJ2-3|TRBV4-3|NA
CASSQEGISTDTQYF
TGCGCCAGCAGCCAAGAAGGAATTAGCACAGATACGCAGTATTTT
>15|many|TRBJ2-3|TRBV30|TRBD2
CAWSAQLAGTDTQYF
TGTGCCTGGAGTGCCCAGCTAGCGGGCACAGATACGCAGTATTTT
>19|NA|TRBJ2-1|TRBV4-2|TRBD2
CASSLGLAGGISSYNEQFF
TGTGCCAGCAGCCTGGGACTAGCGGGAGGGATAAGCTCCTACAATGAGCAGTTCTTC
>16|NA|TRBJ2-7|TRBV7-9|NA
CASSSLMGHPDYEQYF
TGTGCCAGCAGCTCATTAATGGGACACCCAGACTACGAGCAGTACTTC